This T cell receptor (beta chain) was sequenced in a study of T cell repertoires in cytomegalovirus infection. Across the whole study: CMV epitopes, recently identified HLA-C-restricted and well-studied HLA-B-restricted, were used.

TCRdb analysed the reads with MiXCR anew, one entry per CDR3 protein. There are some 500,000 distinct CDR3 sequences in the sample; about 33% occur only once, and 17% lies in the top ten. Study-wide results and limits: Ex vivo, HLA-C-restricted CMV-specific TCR beta clonotypes prevailed over the rest of the response.

A word on this clonotype: No antigen is known for it.

CDR1 MNHEY and CDR2 SVGEGT come from the germline V gene. This CDR3 has 14 amino acids. Trimming at V came to 4 bases and at J to 8 bases, leaving 8 bases not matched to a gene. The clonotype originates from a human donor in good health (CMV status not recorded). Some clones in this sample may be carry-over from other donors' samples. The chain recombines TRBV6-2 or TRBV6-3 with TRBJ1-1; 9 nucleotides line up with TRBD1. Sequencing was performed on cultured PBMCs, taken from culture after CMV antigen stimulation. The CDR3 protein is CASSSDRGGREAFF. The CDR3 DNA reads as TGTGCCAGCAGTTCTGACAGGGGGGGAAGGGAAGCTTTCTTT.